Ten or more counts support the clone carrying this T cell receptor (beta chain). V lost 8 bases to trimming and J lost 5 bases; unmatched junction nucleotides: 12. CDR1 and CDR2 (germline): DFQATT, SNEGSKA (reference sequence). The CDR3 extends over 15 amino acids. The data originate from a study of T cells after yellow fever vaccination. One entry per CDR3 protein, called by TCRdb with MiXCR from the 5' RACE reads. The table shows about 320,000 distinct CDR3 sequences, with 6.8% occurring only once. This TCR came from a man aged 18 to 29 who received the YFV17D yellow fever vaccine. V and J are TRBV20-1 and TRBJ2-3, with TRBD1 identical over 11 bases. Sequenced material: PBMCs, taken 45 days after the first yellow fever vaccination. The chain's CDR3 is CSPLGGTGGEDTQYF. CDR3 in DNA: TGCAGTCCCCTGGGAGGGACAGGGGGAGAAGATACGCAGTATTTT.